This entry describes one T cell receptor beta chain. Original data processing: Estimates of nucleated cell counts were drawn from the amplification of reference gene primers. Some clones are missing from TCRdb's copy, which holds only in-frame ones; the method was immunoSEQ multiplex PCR. V and J calls and clone size are as listed in that table; D and trimming were resolved from the DNA. The sample comprises hundreds of thousands of clones, 87% of which are singletons, and about 5.5% rests with the top ten. This sample stems from a study of blood T cell repertoires in COVID-19. Whole-study context: The United States, Italy and Spain supplied acute and convalescent COVID-19 samples.

Recovered participants had two consecutive negative NP/OP PCR tests, healthcare professional clearance, or symptom resolution. After removal of 0 bases from V and 8 bases from J, the junction contained 5 bases not matched to a gene. This CDR3 has 15 residues. From germline, CDR1 is SQVTM and CDR2 ANQGSEA. Specimen: PBMCs or T cells enriched from blood (not recorded which). V is TRBV29-1 and J is TRBJ2-1; the match to TRBD2 covers 12 bases. This clonotype was sampled from a woman aged 40 to 50 who had recovered from COVID-19. CDR3 region: CSVEDLAGGLDEQFF. In DNA form, the CDR3 reads TGCAGCGTTGAAGATCTAGCGGGAGGGCTCGATGAGCAGTTCTTC.